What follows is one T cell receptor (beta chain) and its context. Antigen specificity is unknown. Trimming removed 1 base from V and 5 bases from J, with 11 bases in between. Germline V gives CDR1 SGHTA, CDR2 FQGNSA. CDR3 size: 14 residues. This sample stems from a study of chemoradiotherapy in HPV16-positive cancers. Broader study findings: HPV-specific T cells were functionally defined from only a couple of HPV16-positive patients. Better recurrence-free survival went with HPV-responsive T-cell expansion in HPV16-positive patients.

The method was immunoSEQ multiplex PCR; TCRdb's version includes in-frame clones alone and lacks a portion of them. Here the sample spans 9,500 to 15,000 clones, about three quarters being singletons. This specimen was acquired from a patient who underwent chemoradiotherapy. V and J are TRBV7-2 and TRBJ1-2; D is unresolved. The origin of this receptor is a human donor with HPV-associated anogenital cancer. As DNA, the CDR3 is TGTGCCAGCAGCTTAGATGCGGACCCGTATGGCTACACCTTC. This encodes CASSLDADPYGYTF. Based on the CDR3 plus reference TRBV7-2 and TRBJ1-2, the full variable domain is GAGVSQSPSNKVTEKGKDVELRCDPISGHTALYWYRQSLGQGLEFLIYFQGNSAPDKSGLPSDRFSAERTGGSVSTLTIQRTQQEDSAVYLCASSLDADPYGYTFGSGTRLTVV.